This T cell receptor (beta chain) appears in the sequencing data of a study of breast tumors, draining lymph nodes, adjacent tissues. This clonotype was detected many times. The V gene end was trimmed by 7 bases and the J gene end by 5 bases; junction bases not matched to a gene: 9. Germline values: CDR1 SGDLS, CDR2 YYNGEE. CDR3 length: 14 residues. Samples came from axillary lymph nodes draining the breast cancer. TCRdb fed the multiplex PCR reads into MiXCR, producing one record per CDR3 protein. The sample has 150,000 to 200,000 distinct CDR3 sequences, around 35% seen once; the top ten hold less than 4%.

This chain uses TRBV9 with TRBJ1-5; 7 positions agree with TRBD1. What was sequenced was axillary lymph node tissue. The TCR sequence derives from a female donor with breast cancer. Some clones in this sample may be carry-over from other donors' samples. The CDR3 DNA reads as TGTGCCAGCGGCGGAGGGGGCGGGGATCAGCCCCAGCATTTT. This gives the protein CASGGGGGDQPQHF.